These T cell receptor beta chains were read from a single sample in a study of CD8 T cells in ankylosing spondylitis. TCRdb re-derived calls from the 5' RACE reads in MiXCR, one entry per CDR3 protein. The repertoire holds hundreds of thousands of distinct CDR3 sequences, more than 15% seen once, with approximately 0.97% in the top ten. The sequenced sample consisted of blood, either unsorted or a sorted T cell fraction (not recorded which). Every receptor here comes from a male donor with ankylosing spondylitis. The CDR3 runs from the conserved cysteine through the conserved F or W. Fields, in order: V gene, clone size, J gene, D gene, CDR3 DNA, CDR3 protein. The D gene is left open where the match is weak. The size entry is marked missing in some rows and otherwise reads once, few, many or a size class.

TRBV6-1,NA,TRBJ1-2,NA,TGTGCCAGCAGCCAGGGAGGGGGATCTAACTATGGCTACACCTTC,CASSQGGGSNYGYTF
TRBV6-2/TRBV6-3,few,TRBJ2-1,TRBD1,TGTGCCAGCAGCGACAGGGCCAAGCAGTTCTTC,CASSDRAKQFF
TRBV6-1,NA,TRBJ2-1,NA,TGTGCCAGCAGCCCGAAGCCTGGGCTAGCGTTCGTCTACAATGAGCAGTTCTTC,CASSPKPGLAFVYNEQFF
TRBV5-1,few,TRBJ2-1,TRBD2,TGCGCCAGCAGCTTAACACCTAGCGGGAGGACAAATGAGCAGTTCTTC,CASSLTPSGRTNEQFF
TRBV10-3,few,TRBJ2-7,NA,TGTGCCATCAGTGTTTTAAGTGGAGGAGCGGACTACGAGCAGTACTTC,CAISVLSGGADYEQYF
TRBV6-5,few,TRBJ1-1,TRBD1,TGTGCCAGCAGTTACTCGACAGGGAGAACTGAAGCTTTCTTT,CASSYSTGRTEAFF
TRBV3-1,NA,TRBJ2-1,TRBD2,TGTGCCAGCAGCCTTCGGCCGACTAGCGGGAGTGAGAATGAGCAGTTCTTC,CASSLRPTSGSENEQFF
TRBV20-1,few,TRBJ1-1,NA,TGCAGTGCTAGATCCCACCTGGGGAGCACTGAAGCTTTCTTT,CSARSHLGSTEAFF
TRBV10-3,NA,TRBJ2-7,TRBD1,TGTGCCATCAGTGAGGCCCAGGGGGCCTACGAGGGGCAGTACTTC,CAISEAQGAYEGQYF
TRBV4-1,NA,TRBJ2-2,TRBD2,TGCGCCAGCAGCAGACGACTAGCGGGAGGGCCGGACACCGGGGAGCTGTTTTTT,CASSRRLAGGPDTGELFF
TRBV6-5,NA,TRBJ1-5,NA,TGTGCCAGCAGTTACGGCGACAGCAATCAGCCCCAGCATTTT,CASSYGDSNQPQHF
TRBV4-1,few,TRBJ2-5,TRBD2,TGCGCCAGCAGCCAAAGGGAGGGAGAGACCCAGTACTTC,CASSQREGETQYF
TRBV27,NA,TRBJ2-1,NA,TGTGCCAGCAGTTTATATGGGACAAGCCCCACGAATGAGCAGTTCTTC,CASSLYGTSPTNEQFF
TRBV5-1,many,TRBJ1-1,NA,TGCGCCAGCAGCTTGGGTGGGGGCGCGCCCATGAACACTGAAGCTTTCTTT,CASSLGGGAPMNTEAFF
TRBV4-3,NA,TRBJ2-1,TRBD2,TGCGCCAGCAGCCAGGCTAGCGGGAAGTACAATGAGCAGTTCTTC,CASSQASGKYNEQFF
TRBV9,few,TRBJ2-3,NA,TGTGCCAGCAGCGTAAATCCCAGGGATACGCAGTATTTT,CASSVNPRDTQYF
TRBV29-1,many,TRBJ1-1,NA,TGCAGTATCCGGGCTGGGGCTGAAGCTTTCTTT,CSIRAGAEAFF
TRBV9,NA,TRBJ1-2,NA,TGTGCCAGCAGCAGACAGGCCGCCCCCATTAACTATGGCTACACCTTC,CASSRQAAPINYGYTF
TRBV30,NA,TRBJ1-1,TRBD1,TGTGCCTGGACCCTGCAAACAGGGGCCACTGAAGCTTTCTTT,CAWTLQTGATEAFF
TRBV5-6,few,TRBJ2-7,NA,TGTGCCAGCAGCACCAGACAGATTACTTTGAACGAGCAGTACTTC,CASSTRQITLNEQYF
TRBV14,few,TRBJ2-3,TRBD1,TGTGCCAGCAGCCAACAGGGGGCACTTGGCACAGATACGCAGTATTTT,CASSQQGALGTDTQYF
TRBV12-3/TRBV12-4,few,TRBJ1-2,NA,TGTGCCAGCAGTTTCGGCAGAACAGGTGGCTACACCTTC,CASSFGRTGGYTF
TRBV3-1,few,TRBJ2-4,NA,TGTGCCAGCAGCCAAACTCTCTTAGCCAAAAACATTCAGTACTTC,CASSQTLLAKNIQYF
TRBV6-2/TRBV6-3,few,TRBJ2-5,NA,TGTGCCACCTTCCGAGGGACCCAGTACTTC,CATFRGTQYF
TRBV7-8,few,TRBJ1-2,TRBD1,TGTGCCAGCAGCCTCTCGACAGGGAACCACAAGATGGGTGGCTACACCTTC,CASSLSTGNHKMGGYTF
TRBV12-3/TRBV12-4,few,TRBJ1-6,NA,TGTGCCAGCAGTTTAAGGTTTGGATACGATTCACCCCTCCACTTT,CASSLRFGYDSPLHF
TRBV5-1,NA,TRBJ2-1,TRBD2,TGCGCCAGCAGGGGACTAGGTAGCCGCTCCAATGAGCAGTTCTTC,CASRGLGSRSNEQFF
TRBV27,many,TRBJ1-1,NA,TGTGCCAGCAGTGCGATCAGGGGTGGTCACACTGAAGCTTTCTTT,CASSAIRGGHTEAFF
TRBV29-1,NA,TRBJ2-3,TRBD2,TGCAGCGTTGAAACTAGCGGAGGCACAGATACGCAGTATTTT,CSVETSGGTDTQYF
TRBV10-3,many,TRBJ2-7,TRBD2,TGTGCCATCAGTGAGTTTGCGGGGGGCGAGCAGTACTTC,CAISEFAGGEQYF
TRBV12-3/TRBV12-4,few,TRBJ2-5,TRBD1,TGTGCCAGCAGTTTAGAGGGCTGGGGACAGGGGGAAGAGACCCAGTACTTC,CASSLEGWGQGEETQYF
TRBV12-5,NA,TRBJ2-3,NA,TGTGCTAGTGGGGCCACAGGGAGTGCAGATACGCAGTATTTT,CASGATGSADTQYF
TRBV12-3/TRBV12-4,many,TRBJ2-1,TRBD2,TGTGCCAGCAGTTCAAAGCGGGAGAGCTCCTACAATGAGCAGTTCTTC,CASSSKRESSYNEQFF
TRBV27,few,TRBJ2-5,NA,TGTGCCAGCAGCCCCTTAGTAGGGAGGGAGACCCAGTACTTC,CASSPLVGRETQYF
TRBV20-1,NA,TRBJ2-1,TRBD2,TGCAGTGCTAGGCCTCCGGGACTAGCGGGACTCTACAATGAGCAGTTCTTC,CSARPPGLAGLYNEQFF
TRBV12-3/TRBV12-4,NA,TRBJ1-1,TRBD1,TGTGCCAGCAGTCGGGGACAGGGCCTCCCTGAAGCTTTCTTT,CASSRGQGLPEAFF
TRBV29-1,NA,TRBJ2-3,TRBD2,TGCAGCGTTTCGGGAGCGGGAGGGCCGACAGATACGCAGTATTTT,CSVSGAGGPTDTQYF
TRBV3-1,NA,TRBJ2-3,NA,TGTGCCAGCAGCCAAACTGCCCCCAGGGATACGCAGTATTTT,CASSQTAPRDTQYF
TRBV7-2,few,TRBJ2-3,NA,TGTGCCAGCAGCTCTGGAGTCGCAGGGAAAGATACGCAGTATTTT,CASSSGVAGKDTQYF
TRBV5-1,few,TRBJ2-3,TRBD2,TGCGCCAGCAGCGCGGGACTAGCGGGACCTAACACAGATACGCAGTATTTT,CASSAGLAGPNTDTQYF
TRBV11-2,NA,TRBJ2-7,TRBD2,TGTGCCAGCAGCTTAGAGCTAGCGGCACCCTACGAGCAGTACTTC,CASSLELAAPYEQYF
TRBV11-2,few,TRBJ2-1,NA,TGTGCCAGCAGCTCTTACAGGGTCGGGGTACACAATGAGCAGTTCTTC,CASSSYRVGVHNEQFF
TRBV6-1,few,TRBJ1-1,TRBD1,TGTGCCAGCAGATCTACCTTTGGGACAGCGAACACTGAAGCTTTCTTT,CASRSTFGTANTEAFF
TRBV6-5,many,TRBJ2-7,NA,TGTGCCAGCAGTTACTCGCGAGCGTCCCACTCCTACGAGCAGTACTTC,CASSYSRASHSYEQYF
TRBV18,few,TRBJ2-7,TRBD1,TGTGCCAGCTCACCAGTTATATCAGGACAGGGGGCATACGAGCAGTACTTC,CASSPVISGQGAYEQYF
TRBV7-2,few,TRBJ2-4,NA,TGTGCCAGCAGCTTAGGAGGGGCGGGAGCCAAAAACATTCAGTACTTC,CASSLGGAGAKNIQYF
TRBV7-2,few,TRBJ2-5,TRBD2,TGTGCCAGCAGCTTAAGCGGTAGCGGGAGAGGCGAGACCCAGTACTTC,CASSLSGSGRGETQYF
TRBV11-2,NA,TRBJ1-5,NA,TGTGCCAGCAGCCCGGGACCGATCAATCAGCCCCAGCATTTT,CASSPGPINQPQHF
TRBV7-2,few,TRBJ2-7,TRBD1,TGTGCCAGCAGAGGACAGGGTGCCCACGAGCAGTACTTC,CASRGQGAHEQYF
TRBV20-1,few,TRBJ1-1,NA,TGCAGTGCTAGAGATGGGCAGAAGAACACTGAAGCTTTCTTT,CSARDGQKNTEAFF
TRBV10-3,NA,TRBJ1-2,NA,TGTGCCATCAGTGAAGGGACAAACTATGGCTACACCTTC,CAISEGTNYGYTF
TRBV20-1,NA,TRBJ2-2,TRBD2,TGCAGTGCCCCGCGGGGGGCCAACACCGGGGAGCTGTTTTTT,CSAPRGANTGELFF